The 26 T cell receptor beta chains below come from one sample, sequenced in a study of T cells in Graves' hyperthyroidism and ophthalmopathy. Amplification of TCR beta CDR3 regions was performed using RNA transcripts as template. Carried out on the TCR CDR3, a first-round RT-PCR used the HTBI primer set. TCRdb processed the multiplex PCR reads anew with MiXCR; each CDR3 protein has one entry. The table has around 660,000 distinct CDR3 sequences, 45% seen once. The sequenced sample consisted of peripheral blood or thyroid tissue (not recorded which). These receptor sequences come from an adult man with Graves' disease, either hyperthyroidism or ophthalmopathy (not recorded which).

Comment on this clonotype: This likely comes from a read error, as the CDR3 has no conserved phenylalanine or tryptophan at its end. Because the CDR3's place on the DNA is in doubt, the DNA is left out and the CDR3 is given as listed by TCRdb. V is TRBV10-3 and J is TRBJ1-6. A total of 9 residues make up the CDR3, ends included. Per germline, CDR1 ENHRY and CDR2 SYGVKD. The CDR3 loop reads CAIKGTENY.

The chain has TRBV2 and TRBJ2-5; D may be TRBD1 (6 bases). Germline CDR1 is SNHLY and CDR2 is FYNNEI. CDR3 length equals 18 residues. V was shortened by 5 bases and J by 2 bases, with 24 bases between the two germline ends. The CDR3 loop reads CASSYVSSPGHRQETQYF. DNA for the CDR3: TGTGCCAGCAGTTACGTCAGTTCTCCGGGACACCGTCAAGAGACCCAGTACTTC.

This clonotype occurred a few times. This chain uses TRBV5-1 with TRBJ1-4; D is ambiguous. Trimming pared 1 base from V and 5 bases from J, leaving 9 bases between. CDR1 is SGHRS and CDR2 is YFSETQ in the germline V gene. The CDR3 is 14 amino acids. In DNA, the CDR3 is TGCGCCAGCAGCTTGTTTCAAACGAATGAAAAACTGTTTTTT. Translating it yields CASSLFQTNEKLFF.

This clonotype has a single count. The junction departs from germline at one end; a sequencing error may be responsible. The chain joins TRBV7-9 to TRBJ2-5, with D hard to call. The CDR3 is 13 amino acids. Looked up from germline, CDR1 is SEHNR and CDR2 is FQNEAQ (reference sequence). The CDR3 sequence: CASSHGRQETRYF. CDR3 nucleotide sequence: TGTGCCAGCAGCCACGGACGGCAAGAGACCCGGTACTTC.

With respect to this clonotype: A read error may explain this, as a much larger clone is one base away. The genes are TRBV10-3 and TRBJ1-1; D possibly corresponds to TRBD1 (5 bases). The CDR3 spans 13 residues. V was trimmed by 9 bases and J by 4 bases, leaving 15 bases between them. Germline V CDR1 and CDR2: ENHRY, SYGVKD. CDR3 protein: CAIQGEASTEAFF. The CDR3 nucleotides are TGTGCCATTCAGGGTGAAGCGAGCACTGAAGCTTTCTTT.

Points on this clonotype: Just one base apart from a much larger clone, this may be a read error. The chain uses TRBV2 and TRBJ1-3; 8 positions match TRBD1. Germline loops: CDR1 SNHLY, CDR2 FYNNEI. This CDR3 contains 13 residues. The CDR3 loop is CAGSGDRGNTIYF. CDR3 DNA: TGTGCCGGCAGTGGGGACAGGGGAAACACCATATATTTT.

At least ten counts were recorded for this clonotype. The chain uses TRBV15 and TRBJ1-3, with D possibly being TRBD1 (5 bases). The CDR3 is 14 residues long. With 5 bases removed from V and 4 bases from J, the gap between germline ends came to 12 bases. From germline, CDR1 is LNHNV and CDR2 YYDKDF (reference sequence). The CDR3 spells CATSGSRGGNTIYF. The CDR3 DNA sequence: TGTGCCACCAGCGGGAGCCGGGGCGGAAACACCATATATTTT. The full variable domain, its missing parts supplied by reference TRBV15 and TRBJ1-3, is DAMVIQNPRYQVTQFGKPVTLSCSQTLNHNVMYWYQQKSSQAPKLLFHYYDKDFNNEADTPDNFQSRRPNTSFCFLDIRSPGLGDTAMYLCATSGSRGGNTIYFGEGSWLTVV.

This clonotype occurred many times. This chain links TRBV25-1 with TRBJ2-5, with a possible D match to TRBD2 (7 bases). The germline V and J ends were trimmed by 5 bases and 5 bases, with 12 bases remaining between them. CDR3 length: 13 residues. Germline V gives CDR1 MGHDK, CDR2 SYGVNS. CDR3 amino acids: CASSPGGRETQYF. The CDR3, as DNA: TGTGCCAGCAGTCCGGGGGGCCGCGAGACCCAGTACTTC.

The sample holds many counts of this clonotype. This chain uses TRBV7-9 with TRBJ1-5, with a tentative D call TRBD1 (5 bases). CDR3 size: 16 residues. Germline CDR1 reads SEHNR; CDR2 reads FQNEAQ (reference sequence). The germline V and J ends were trimmed by 3 bases and 0 bases, with 12 bases remaining between them. The CDR3 nucleotides are TGTGCCAGCAGCTTGGACGGGGCCCATAGCAATCAGCCCCAGCATTTT. It codes for CASSLDGAHSNQPQHF. The full variable domain, completed using reference TRBV7-9 and TRBJ1-5, is DTGVSQNPRHKITKRGQNVTFRCDPISEHNRLYWYRQTLGQGPEFLTYFQNEAQLEKSRLLSDRFSAERPKGSFSTLEIQRTEQGDSAMYLCASSLDGAHSNQPQHFGDGTRLSIL.

The chain uses TRBV2 and TRBJ2-7, with TRBD2 identical over 9 bases. J was trimmed by 3 bases and V by 5 bases; bases with no gene match: 11. Germline V gene sequence: CDR1 SNHLY, CDR2 FYNNEI. The CDR3 consists of 16 residues. The CDR3: CASSTQGGLASYEQYF. CDR3 in DNA: TGTGCCAGCAGTACCCAGGGCGGACTAGCGAGCTACGAGCAGTACTTC.

This clonotype has a count of ten or more. The chain recombines TRBV2 with TRBJ1-5; TRBD1 matches at 8 bases. Trimming took 3 bases from V and 6 from J; bases not matched to a gene: 7. The CDR3 loop spans 15 amino acids. Looked up from germline, CDR1 is SNHLY and CDR2 is FYNNEI. The CDR3 spells CASSEQGAVGQPQHF. The CDR3 DNA reads as TGTGCCAGCAGTGAGCAGGGGGCAGTAGGTCAGCCCCAGCATTTT.

Notes on this clonotype: The missing conserved phenylalanine or tryptophan at the end of this CDR3 makes a read error likely. Because the CDR3's place on the DNA is in doubt, the DNA is left out and the CDR3 is given as listed by TCRdb. V gene TRBV25-1 combines with J gene TRBJ1-6. From germline, CDR1 is MGHDK and CDR2 SYGVNS. The CDR3 has 8 residues if both end residues are counted. The CDR3 here is CASSESGS.

This chain uses TRBV11-1 with TRBJ1-6; no clear D. The V and J ends lost 0 bases and 7 bases respectively, with 10 bases between them. The CDR3 spans 15 residues. Looked up from germline, CDR1 is SGHAT and CDR2 is FQDESV (reference sequence). As DNA, the CDR3 is TGTGCCAGCAGCTTAGCGAGCAGGTCGAATTCACCCCTCCACTTT. This translates into CASSLASRSNSPLHF.

The chain recombines TRBV20-1 with TRBJ1-4, with a possible D match to TRBD1 (5 bases). The germline V gene has CDR1 DFQATT and CDR2 SNEGSKA (reference sequence). V dropped 1 base and J dropped 6 bases, with 9 bases sitting between them. The CDR3 has 13 residues. CDR3 nucleotides: TGCAGTGCTAGAGCCGGGGCGGATGAAAAACTGTTTTTT. As protein: CSARAGADEKLFF.

This clonotype was found a few times. J is TRBJ2-7 and V is TRBV20-1; 8 nucleotides agree with TRBD2. J lost 5 bases, V lost 5 bases, and 14 bases had no gene match. The V gene's germline CDR1 is DFQATT and CDR2 SNEGSKA (reference sequence). This CDR3 has 15 amino acids. The CDR3 reads CSAPALSGGPDEQYF. CDR3 nucleotide sequence: TGCAGTGCTCCCGCCCTGTCGGGGGGGCCAGACGAGCAGTACTTC.

This clonotype was counted at least ten times. V and J are TRBV9 and TRBJ2-2; the match to TRBD2 covers 9 bases. The V and J ends lost 3 bases and 9 bases, in that order; junction bases with no gene match: 6. The CDR3 sequence is 14 residues long. In germline, CDR1 is SGDLS, CDR2 YYNGEE. In DNA form, the CDR3 reads TGTGCCAGCAGCGGGGGACTAGCTGCGTGGGAGCTGTTTTTT. The encoded protein is CASSGGLAAWELFF.

The table lists this clonotype with a count of one. The V and J genes are TRBV7-2 and TRBJ2-7, with D perhaps TRBD2 (5 bases). There are 12 residues in the CDR3. Trimming cost V 5 bases and J 5 bases, with 10 bases left between them. CDR1 and CDR2 (germline): SGHTA, FQGNSA. This CDR3 reads CASSPGDNEQYF. The CDR3 DNA reads as TGTGCCAGCAGCCCCGGGGATAACGAGCAGTACTTC.

This clonotype was found a few times. The chain combines TRBV20-1 with TRBJ1-1; D gene uncertain. The CDR3 loop spans 14 amino acids. CDR1 and CDR2 (germline): DFQATT, SNEGSKA (reference sequence). Trimming cost V 6 bases and J 4 bases, with 18 bases left between them. CDR3 in amino acids: CSAPPGGTVTEAFF. CDR3 sequence (DNA): TGCAGTGCCCCTCCAGGAGGCACGGTCACTGAAGCTTTCTTT.

This rearrangement joins TRBV29-1 to TRBJ1-6; TRBD1 is a possible D gene (5 bases). The CDR3 has 13 residues. The V and J ends lost 2 bases and 8 bases respectively, with 10 bases between them. Germline lookup yields CDR1 SQVTM and CDR2 ANQGSEA. The DNA of the CDR3 is TGCAGCGTTGAACGGGGGATCGATTCACCCCTCCACTTT. Translating gives CSVERGIDSPLHF.

The genes are TRBV7-9 and TRBJ1-1; D is perhaps TRBD1 (6 bases). There are 14 residues in the CDR3. The ends were cut back, 3 bases at V and 1 base at J, with 9 bases in the middle. Germline V gene lookup returns CDR1 SEHNR and CDR2 FQNEAQ (reference sequence). The CDR3 DNA follows: TGTGCCAGCAGCTTTGCGGACAGGAACACTGAAGCTTTCTTT. Translation: CASSFADRNTEAFF. Combining the CDR3 with reference TRBV7-9 and TRBJ1-1 gives the whole variable domain DTGVSQNPRHKITKRGQNVTFRCDPISEHNRLYWYRQTLGQGPEFLTYFQNEAQLEKSRLLSDRFSAERPKGSFSTLEIQRTEQGDSAMYLCASSFADRNTEAFFGQGTRLTVV.

The CDR3 DNA is TGTGCCAGCAGCCTAGGACTCCATGGCTACACCTTC. This sequence encodes CASSLGLHGYTF. This sequence joins TRBV7-2 and TRBJ1-2; D is ambiguous. The germline CDR1 and CDR2 sequences are SGHTA and FQGNSA. The CDR3 has 12 residues. With 5 bases removed from V and 6 bases from J, the gap between germline ends came to 10 bases.

For this clonotype: A read error may produce the germline difference seen at one junction end. The V and J genes are TRBV10-3 and TRBJ2-2, with TRBD2 as a possible D gene (6 bases). Germline V gene data show CDR1 as ENHRY and CDR2 as SYGVKD. The CDR3 is 15 residues long. CDR3 in amino acids: CTISLATGDTGELFF. DNA for the CDR3: TGTACCATCAGTTTAGCCACGGGGGACACCGGGGAGCTGTTTTTT.

The sample holds many counts of this clonotype. The V call is TRBV10-3, the J call TRBJ2-6, with 8 positions matching TRBD1. CDR3 size: 20 residues. Germline assignment: CDR1 ENHRY and CDR2 SYGVKD. The V gene end was trimmed by 2 bases and the J gene end by 0 bases; junction bases not matched to a gene: 12. CDR3 DNA sequence: TGTGCCATCAGTGAGACCGGACAGGGTCAAGGGGTCTCTGGGGCCAACGTCCTGACTTTC. Translated: CAISETGQGQGVSGANVLTF.

This chain joins TRBV2 and TRBJ1-5, with D possibly matching TRBD1 (6 bases). This CDR3 has 14 residues. CDR1 and CDR2 (germline): SNHLY, FYNNEI. V shed 7 bases and J shed 9 bases, with 19 bases lying between them. This CDR3 reads CASMGAIARGPQHF. The DNA of the CDR3 is TGTGCCAGCATGGGGGCCATCGCCCGCGGGCCCCAGCATTTT.

The chain is built from TRBV18 and TRBJ1-2, with TRBD1 identical over 7 bases. After removal of 4 bases from V and 2 bases from J, the junction contained 4 bases not matched to a gene. CDR3 length: 14 amino acids. The germline CDR1 and CDR2 sequences are KGHSH and LQKENI. The DNA for the CDR3 is TGTGCCAGCTCACAGTCGACAGGGAACTATGGCTACACCTTC. Translating gives CASSQSTGNYGYTF.

The chain links TRBV20-1 to TRBJ1-6, with 10 bases aligning to TRBD1. Germline V gene sequence: CDR1 DFQATT, CDR2 SNEGSKA (reference sequence). There are 14 residues in the CDR3. J gave up 6 bases and V 4 bases, and 3 bases lay outside the gene matches. The CDR3 DNA follows: TGCAGTGCTAAACGGACAGGGGGTAATTCACCCCTCCACTTT. Its protein is CSAKRTGGNSPLHF.